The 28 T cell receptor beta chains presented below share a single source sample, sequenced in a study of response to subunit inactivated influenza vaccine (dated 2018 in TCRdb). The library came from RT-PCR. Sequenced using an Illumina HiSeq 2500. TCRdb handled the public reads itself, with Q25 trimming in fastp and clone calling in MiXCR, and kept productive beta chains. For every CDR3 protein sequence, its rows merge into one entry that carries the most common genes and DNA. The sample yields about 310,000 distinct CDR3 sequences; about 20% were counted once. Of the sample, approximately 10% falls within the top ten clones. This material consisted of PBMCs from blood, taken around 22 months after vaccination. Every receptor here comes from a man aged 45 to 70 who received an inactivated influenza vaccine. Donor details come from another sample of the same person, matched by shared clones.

The CDR3 DNA reads as TGTGCCACCAGCAGAGAGGGACAGCGAAAAGAAAAACTGTTTTTT. Its translation: CATSREGQRKEKLFF. The chain links TRBV15 to TRBJ1-4, with 7 bases lining up with TRBD1. Germline CDR1 reads LNHNV; CDR2 reads YYDKDF (reference sequence). The CDR3 is made up of 15 amino acids. The J segment lost 8 bases and the V segment lost 0 bases, leaving 6 bases of the junction unmatched.

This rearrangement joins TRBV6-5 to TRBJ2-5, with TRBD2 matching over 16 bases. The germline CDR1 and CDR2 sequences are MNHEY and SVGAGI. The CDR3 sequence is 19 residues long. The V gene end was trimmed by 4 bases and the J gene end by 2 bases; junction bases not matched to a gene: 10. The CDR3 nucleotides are TGTGCCAGCAGTTGGGGACTAGCGGGGGGGCCCGGAAATCAAGAGACCCAGTACTTC. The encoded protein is CASSWGLAGGPGNQETQYF.

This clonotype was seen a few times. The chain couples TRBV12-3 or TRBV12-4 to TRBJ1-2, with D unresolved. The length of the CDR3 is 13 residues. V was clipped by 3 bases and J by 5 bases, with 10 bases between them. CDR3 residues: CASSLKVIYGYTF. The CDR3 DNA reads TGTGCCAGCAGTTTGAAGGTGATATATGGCTACACCTTC.

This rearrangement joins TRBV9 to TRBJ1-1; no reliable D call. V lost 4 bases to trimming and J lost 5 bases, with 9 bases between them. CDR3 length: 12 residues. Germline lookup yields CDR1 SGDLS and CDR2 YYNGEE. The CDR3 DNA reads TGTGCCAGCAGCCCCCACGGGACTGAAGCTTTCTTT. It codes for CASSPHGTEAFF.

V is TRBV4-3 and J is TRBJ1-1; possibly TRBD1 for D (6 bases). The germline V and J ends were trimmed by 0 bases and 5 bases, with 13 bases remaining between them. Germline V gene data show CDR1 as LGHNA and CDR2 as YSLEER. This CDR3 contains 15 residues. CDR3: CASSQDWGLGTEAFF. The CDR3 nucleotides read TGCGCCAGCAGCCAAGATTGGGGGCTCGGGACTGAAGCTTTCTTT.

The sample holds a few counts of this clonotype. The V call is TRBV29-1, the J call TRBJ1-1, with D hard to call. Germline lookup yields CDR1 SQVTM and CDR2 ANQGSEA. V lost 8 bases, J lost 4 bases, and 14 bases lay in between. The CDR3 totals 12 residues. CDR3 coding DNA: TGCAGCTCAAGGGTGATGGCCACTGAAGCTTTCTTT. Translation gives CSSRVMATEAFF.

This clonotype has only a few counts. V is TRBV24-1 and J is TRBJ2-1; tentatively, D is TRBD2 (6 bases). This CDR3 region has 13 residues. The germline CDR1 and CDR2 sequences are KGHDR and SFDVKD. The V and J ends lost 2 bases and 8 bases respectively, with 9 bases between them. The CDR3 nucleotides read TGTGCCACCAGTGATTCGGGACTCGATGAGCAGTTCTTC. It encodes CATSDSGLDEQFF.

The CDR3, as DNA: TGCGCCAGCAGCGGGGGGGACAGGGCGAGTACTCAGCCCCAGCATTTT. Protein: CASSGGDRASTQPQHF. The rearrangement uses TRBV5-1 and TRBJ1-5; 9 bases are a match to TRBD1. Germline V gene sequence: CDR1 SGHRS, CDR2 YFSETQ. V was pared by 4 bases and J by 6 bases, with 11 bases of the junction left unmatched. This CDR3 is 16 amino acids long.

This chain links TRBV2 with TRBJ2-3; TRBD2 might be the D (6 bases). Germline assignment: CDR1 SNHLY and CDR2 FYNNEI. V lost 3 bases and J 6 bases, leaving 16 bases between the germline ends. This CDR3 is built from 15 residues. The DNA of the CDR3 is TGTGCCAGCAGTGATGTGGCGGAGGGTTCGGATACGCAGTATTTT. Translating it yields CASSDVAEGSDTQYF.

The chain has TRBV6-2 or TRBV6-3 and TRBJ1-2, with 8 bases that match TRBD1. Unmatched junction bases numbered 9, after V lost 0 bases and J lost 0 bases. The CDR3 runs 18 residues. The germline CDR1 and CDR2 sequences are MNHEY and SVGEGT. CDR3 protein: CASSYSRQGTYPNYGYTF. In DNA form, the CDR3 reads TGTGCCAGCAGTTACTCGAGACAGGGGACGTACCCTAACTATGGCTACACCTTC.

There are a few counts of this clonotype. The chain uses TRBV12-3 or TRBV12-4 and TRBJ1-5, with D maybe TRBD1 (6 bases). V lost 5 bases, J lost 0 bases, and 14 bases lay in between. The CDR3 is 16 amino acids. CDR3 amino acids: CASSLSDSDSNQPQHF. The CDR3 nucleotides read TGTGCCAGCAGTCTATCGGACAGCGATAGCAATCAGCCCCAGCATTTT.

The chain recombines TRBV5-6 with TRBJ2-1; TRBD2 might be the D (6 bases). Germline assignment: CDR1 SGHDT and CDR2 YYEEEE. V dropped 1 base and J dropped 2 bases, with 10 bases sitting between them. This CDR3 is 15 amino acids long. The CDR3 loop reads CASSLFGTAYNEQFF. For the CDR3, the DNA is TGTGCCAGCAGCTTGTTCGGGACTGCCTACAATGAGCAGTTCTTC.

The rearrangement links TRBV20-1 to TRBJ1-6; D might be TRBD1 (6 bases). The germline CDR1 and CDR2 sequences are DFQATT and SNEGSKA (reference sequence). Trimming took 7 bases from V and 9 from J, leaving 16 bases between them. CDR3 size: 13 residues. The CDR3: CSDQRGGFSPLHF. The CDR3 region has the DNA TGCAGTGATCAGAGGGGGGGGTTTTCACCCCTCCACTTT.

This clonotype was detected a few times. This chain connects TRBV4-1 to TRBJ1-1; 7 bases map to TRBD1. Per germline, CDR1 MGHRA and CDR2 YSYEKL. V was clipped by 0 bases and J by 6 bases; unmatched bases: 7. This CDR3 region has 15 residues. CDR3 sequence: CASSQDFTGAAEAFF. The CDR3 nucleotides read TGCGCCAGCAGCCAAGATTTCACAGGGGCTGCTGAAGCTTTCTTT.

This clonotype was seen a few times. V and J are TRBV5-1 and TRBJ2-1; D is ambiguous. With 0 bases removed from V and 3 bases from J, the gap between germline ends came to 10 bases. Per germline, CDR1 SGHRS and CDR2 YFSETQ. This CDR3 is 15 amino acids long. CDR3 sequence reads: CASSLARVLYNEQFF. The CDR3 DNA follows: TGCGCCAGCAGCTTGGCCAGAGTCCTCTACAATGAGCAGTTCTTC.

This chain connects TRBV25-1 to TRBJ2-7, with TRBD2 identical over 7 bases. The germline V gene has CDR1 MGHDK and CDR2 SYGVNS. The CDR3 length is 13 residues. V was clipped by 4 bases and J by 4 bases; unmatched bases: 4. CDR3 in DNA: TGTGCCAGCAGTGCAGGACTAGTTTACGAGCAGTACTTC. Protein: CASSAGLVYEQYF.

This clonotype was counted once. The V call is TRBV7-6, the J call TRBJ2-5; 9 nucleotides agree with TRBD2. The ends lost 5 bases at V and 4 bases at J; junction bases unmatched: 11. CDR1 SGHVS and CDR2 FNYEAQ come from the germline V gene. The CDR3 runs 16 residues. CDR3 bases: TGTGCCAGCAGCCATCCCCAGCGGGGGGATAGAGAGACCCAGTACTTC. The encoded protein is CASSHPQRGDRETQYF.

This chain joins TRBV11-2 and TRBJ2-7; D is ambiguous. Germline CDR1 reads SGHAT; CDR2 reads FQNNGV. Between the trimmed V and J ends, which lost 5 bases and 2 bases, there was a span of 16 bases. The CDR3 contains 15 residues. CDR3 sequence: CASSPGRTAAYEQYF. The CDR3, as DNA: TGTGCCAGCAGCCCCGGTCGGACGGCTGCCTACGAGCAGTACTTC.

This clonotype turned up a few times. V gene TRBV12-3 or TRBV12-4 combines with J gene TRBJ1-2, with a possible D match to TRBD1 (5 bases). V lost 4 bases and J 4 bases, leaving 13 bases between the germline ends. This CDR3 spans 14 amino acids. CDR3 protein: CASSSMTARYGYTF. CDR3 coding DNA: TGTGCCAGCAGTTCGATGACAGCTCGCTATGGCTACACCTTC.

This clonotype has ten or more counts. CDR3 sequence (DNA): TGCGCCAGCAGCCAAGAGGTAATGAACACTGAAGCTTTCTTT. The encoded protein is CASSQEVMNTEAFF. The gene calls are TRBV4-3 and TRBJ1-1; D is uncertain. The germline CDR1 and CDR2 sequences are LGHNA and YSLEER. The CDR3 totals 14 residues. V lost 0 bases and J 0 bases, leaving 5 bases between the germline ends.

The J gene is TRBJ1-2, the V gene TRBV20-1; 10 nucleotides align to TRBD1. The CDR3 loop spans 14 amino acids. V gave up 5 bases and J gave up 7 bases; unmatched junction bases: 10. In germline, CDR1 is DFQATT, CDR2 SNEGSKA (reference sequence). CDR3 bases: TGCAGTGCTGACCCGGGACAGGGGCTACGTGGCTACACCTTC. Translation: CSADPGQGLRGYTF.

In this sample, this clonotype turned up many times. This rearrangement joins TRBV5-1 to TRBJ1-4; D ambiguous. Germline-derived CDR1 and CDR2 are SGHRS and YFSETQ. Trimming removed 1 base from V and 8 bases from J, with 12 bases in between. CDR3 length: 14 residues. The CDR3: CASSLSPGPEKLFF. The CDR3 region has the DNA TGCGCCAGCAGCTTGTCTCCAGGACCGGAAAAACTGTTTTTT.

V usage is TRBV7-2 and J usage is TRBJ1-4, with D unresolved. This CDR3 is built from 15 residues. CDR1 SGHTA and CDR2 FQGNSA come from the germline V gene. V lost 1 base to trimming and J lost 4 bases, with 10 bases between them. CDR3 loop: CASSLVAGYNEKLFF. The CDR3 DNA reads TGTGCCAGCAGCTTAGTAGCCGGGTATAATGAAAAACTGTTTTTT.

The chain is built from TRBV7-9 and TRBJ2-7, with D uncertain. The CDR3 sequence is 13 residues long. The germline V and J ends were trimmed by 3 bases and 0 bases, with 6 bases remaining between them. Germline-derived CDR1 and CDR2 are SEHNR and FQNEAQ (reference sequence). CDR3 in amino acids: CASSLGISYEQYF. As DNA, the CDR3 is TGTGCCAGCAGCTTGGGTATCTCCTACGAGCAGTACTTC.

The CDR3 here is CASSQDGTSGQETQYF. As DNA, the CDR3 is TGTGCCAGCAGCCAAGACGGGACTAGCGGGCAAGAGACCCAGTACTTC. This sequence joins TRBV4-2 and TRBJ2-5; 12 bases are a match to TRBD2. Germline V lookup: CDR1 LGHNA, CDR2 YNFKEQ. The J segment lost 2 bases and the V segment lost 0 bases, leaving 1 base of the junction unmatched. CDR3 length: 16 amino acids.

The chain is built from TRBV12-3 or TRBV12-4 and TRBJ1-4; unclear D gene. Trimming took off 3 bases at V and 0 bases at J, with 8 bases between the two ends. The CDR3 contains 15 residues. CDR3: CASSFGGTTNEKLFF. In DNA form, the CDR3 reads TGTGCCAGCAGTTTCGGCGGTACAACTAATGAAAAACTGTTTTTT.

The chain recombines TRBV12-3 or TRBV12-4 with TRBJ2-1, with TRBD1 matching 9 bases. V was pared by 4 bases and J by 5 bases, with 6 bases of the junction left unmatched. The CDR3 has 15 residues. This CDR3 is CASSSPGTGNNEQFF. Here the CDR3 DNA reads TGTGCCAGCAGTTCTCCCGGGACAGGGAACAATGAGCAGTTCTTC.

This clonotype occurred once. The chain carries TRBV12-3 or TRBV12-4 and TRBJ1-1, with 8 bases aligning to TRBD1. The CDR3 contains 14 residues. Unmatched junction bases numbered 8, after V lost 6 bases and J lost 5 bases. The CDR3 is CASRGTGGTTEAFF. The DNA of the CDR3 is TGTGCCAGCAGGGGGACAGGAGGAACTACTGAAGCTTTCTTT.